These 25 T cell receptor beta chains came from one sample sequenced in a study of blood T cell repertoires in COVID-19. Sequencing used immunoSEQ multiplex PCR; TCRdb keeps in-frame clones, though not all of them. There are approximately 450,000 clones in the sample; 80% to 90% occur only once, and around 1.1% lies in the top ten. Sequences were obtained from PBMCs or T cells enriched from blood (not recorded which). The receptors here all came from a man aged 25 to 40 who had recovered from COVID-19.

This chain connects TRBV5-6 to TRBJ1-2; tentatively, D is TRBD1 (5 bases). Germline CDR1 is SGHDT and CDR2 is YYEEEE. V was shortened by 2 bases and J by 7 bases, with 9 bases between the two germline ends. This CDR3 has 12 residues. CDR3 DNA: TGTGCCAGCAGCTTTGTGGGGGGTGGCTACACCTTC. Amino acids: CASSFVGGGYTF.

The genes are TRBV28 and TRBJ2-7; tentatively, D is TRBD1 (5 bases). Germline assignment: CDR1 MDHEN and CDR2 SYDVKM. V lost 3 bases, J lost 4 bases, and 10 bases lay in between. CDR3 length: 13 residues. The chain's CDR3 is CASSFQGWYEQYF. In nucleotides, the CDR3 is TGTGCCAGCAGTTTCCAGGGATGGTACGAGCAGTACTTC. The variable domain in full, with the rest retrieved from reference TRBV28 and TRBJ2-7, is DVKVTQSSRYLVKRTGEKVFLECVQDMDHENMFWYRQDPGLGLRLIYFSYDVKMKEKGDIPEGYSVSREKKERFSLILESASTNQTSMYLCASSFQGWYEQYFGPGTRLTVT.

A note on this clone: The junction does not match germline at one end; this may be a read error. J is TRBJ2-1 and V is TRBV10-3, with TRBD2 matching 7 bases. Germline loops: CDR1 ENHRY, CDR2 SYGVKD. This CDR3 contains 11 residues. CDR3 bases: TGCGGGTGTGGGGGGGTAAATGAGCAGTTCTTC. Protein: CGCGGVNEQFF.

The rearrangement uses TRBV28 and TRBJ2-3, with TRBD2 as a possible D gene (5 bases). CDR1 and CDR2 from the germline V gene are MDHEN and SYDVKM. The length of the CDR3 is 15 residues. V was shortened by 5 bases and J by 1 base, with 13 bases between the two germline ends. CDR3 sequence (DNA): TGTGCCAGCAGTAGCCCCGCGCGGGGCACAGATACGCAGTATTTT. It specifies CASSSPARGTDTQYF.

The CDR3 nucleotides read TGCGCCAGCAGCTTACTTGGGCGGGAGGGCCTGCACGAGCAGTACTTC. It translates to CASSLLGREGLHEQYF. The V gene is TRBV5-1, the J gene TRBJ2-7, with 9 bases lining up with TRBD2. The CDR3 covers 16 residues. CDR1 and CDR2 from the germline V gene are SGHRS and YFSETQ. J gave up 5 bases and V 2 bases, and 11 bases lay outside the gene matches.

The chain recombines TRBV5-1 with TRBJ2-2; TRBD2 is a possible D gene (5 bases). The CDR3 consists of 15 residues. Germline V CDR1 and CDR2: SGHRS, YFSETQ. V lost 4 bases, J lost 6 bases, and 16 bases lay in between. The CDR3 here is CASSPGREGSGELFF. In DNA form, the CDR3 reads TGCGCCAGCAGCCCAGGCCGGGAAGGTTCCGGGGAGCTGTTTTTT. Combining the CDR3 with reference TRBV5-1 and TRBJ2-2 gives the whole variable domain KAGVTQTPRYLIKTRGQQVTLSCSPISGHRSVSWYQQTPGQGLQFLFEYFSETQRNKGNFPGRFSGRQFSNSRSEMNVSTLELGDSALYLCASSPGREGSGELFFGEGSRLTVL.

The gene calls are TRBV4-2 and TRBJ2-7, with 9 bases identical to TRBD1. From germline, CDR1 is LGHNA and CDR2 YNFKEQ. The length of the CDR3 is 16 residues. V was clipped by 3 bases and J by 3 bases; unmatched bases: 9. The CDR3 bases are TGTGCCAGCAGCCATCTGACGGGACAGGGACTCTACGAGCAGTACTTC. It encodes CASSHLTGQGLYEQYF.

The chain combines TRBV27 with TRBJ2-7; 7 nucleotides match TRBD1. This CDR3 spans 14 amino acids. The germline V gene encodes CDR1 MNHEY and CDR2 SMNVEV (reference sequence). Unmatched junction bases numbered 5, after V lost 6 bases and J lost 0 bases. DNA of the CDR3: TGTGCCAGCAGGAGGCAGGGGGACTCCTACGAGCAGTACTTC. Its translation is CASRRQGDSYEQYF.

This clone was observed once. This chain uses TRBV9 with TRBJ1-2, with D possibly matching TRBD1 (5 bases). CDR1 is SGDLS, CDR2 YYNGEE, per germline. V lost 4 bases, J lost 7 bases, and 17 bases lay in between. The CDR3 is 14 residues long. CDR3 loop: CASSSGWTPRGYTF. CDR3 nucleotide sequence: TGTGCCAGCAGCTCCGGTTGGACACCCCGTGGCTACACCTTC.

CDR3 amino acids: CASSRLVGAANEQFF. CDR3 coding DNA: TGTGCCAGCAGCCGACTCGTGGGTGCCGCGAATGAGCAGTTCTTC. V and J are TRBV7-9 and TRBJ2-1; D call uncertain. The CDR3 loop spans 15 amino acids. Trimming removed 5 bases at V and 7 bases at J, with 18 bases between. Germline-derived CDR1 and CDR2 are SEHNR and FQNEAQ (reference sequence). The whole variable domain, filled in from reference TRBV7-9 and TRBJ2-1, reads DTGVSQNPRHKITKRGQNVTFRCDPISEHNRLYWYRQTLGQGPEFLTYFQNEAQLEKSRLLSDRFSAERPKGSFSTLEIQRTEQGDSAMYLCASSRLVGAANEQFFGPGTRLTVL.

J is TRBJ2-7 and V is TRBV29-1; 7 positions match TRBD2. V lost 8 bases, J lost 2 bases, and 15 bases stayed unmatched. CDR1 is SQVTM and CDR2 is ANQGSEA in the germline V gene. The CDR3 has 15 residues. The CDR3 region has the DNA TGCAGCAAACCTGAAACGACTAGCTTCCCCTACGAGCAGTACTTC. Protein sequence: CSKPETTSFPYEQYF.

This clone has a single count. The V call is TRBV6-5, the J call TRBJ2-1; 10 bases are a match to TRBD2. Germline V lookup: CDR1 MNHEY, CDR2 SVGAGI. With V trimmed by 6 bases and J by 4 bases, 6 bases remained unmatched. CDR3 length: 15 amino acids. This chain's CDR3 is CASRKLAGKYNEQFF. CDR3 DNA sequence: TGTGCCAGCAGAAAACTAGCGGGGAAATACAATGAGCAGTTCTTC.

The chain employs TRBV9 and TRBJ2-1; TRBD2 agrees at 8 bases. The CDR3 is 14 amino acids. The germline V gene has CDR1 SGDLS and CDR2 YYNGEE. V lost 0 bases and J lost 7; bases outside the gene matches: 3. The CDR3 sequence is CASSVGGLGNEQFF. As DNA, the CDR3 is TGTGCCAGCAGCGTAGGGGGACTAGGTAATGAGCAGTTCTTC.

The chain combines TRBV24-1 with TRBJ2-2; 9 nucleotides match TRBD1. CDR3 length: 15 amino acids. The V and J ends lost 5 bases and 6 bases, in that order; junction bases with no gene match: 6. Germline V gene sequence: CDR1 KGHDR, CDR2 SFDVKD. CDR3 protein: CATSGGTGLPGELFF. Written as DNA, the CDR3 is TGTGCCACCAGTGGTGGGACAGGGCTTCCCGGGGAGCTGTTTTTT.

The V and J genes are TRBV28 and TRBJ1-1, with D perhaps matching TRBD1 (5 bases). Germline V CDR1 and CDR2: MDHEN, SYDVKM. The CDR3 spans 16 residues. Trimming stripped 6 bases from V and 0 bases from J, with 17 bases between. CDR3 bases: TGTGCCAGCAGCCTCCCGTTCGCAGGGATGAACACTGAAGCTTTCTTT. It yields the protein CASSLPFAGMNTEAFF.

The chain employs TRBV11-2 and TRBJ2-1, with 7 nucleotides matching TRBD1. The CDR3 covers 15 residues. Germline trimming cut 5 bases from V and 8 bases from J; bases unmatched to any gene: 12. Germline V gene sequence: CDR1 SGHAT, CDR2 FQNNGV. The DNA of the CDR3 is TGTGCCAGCAGCCTAGGCAGGGGGTCTTGGGATGAGCAGTTCTTC. It translates to CASSLGRGSWDEQFF.

The V and J genes are TRBV30 and TRBJ1-2; 7 nucleotides align to TRBD1. This CDR3 is 13 amino acids long. J was trimmed by 4 bases and V by 7 bases; bases with no gene match: 9. Germline V gives CDR1 GTSNPN, CDR2 SVGIG (reference sequence). The CDR3 sequence: CAYNRGTGYGYTF. The CDR3 DNA follows: TGTGCCTACAACAGGGGAACGGGCTATGGCTACACCTTC.

The rearrangement joins TRBV28 to TRBJ2-1; 14 bases align to TRBD2. The CDR3 consists of 16 residues. V lost 5 bases and J lost 9; bases outside the gene matches: 9. The germline CDR1 and CDR2 sequences are MDHEN and SYDVKM. CDR3 in amino acids: CASSITGLAGDSEQFF. In DNA, the CDR3 is TGTGCCAGCAGTATAACGGGACTAGCGGGAGATAGTGAGCAGTTCTTC.

The chain is built from TRBV13 and TRBJ2-7; 11 positions match TRBD1. The CDR3 is made up of 15 amino acids. V dropped 2 bases and J dropped 6; count of bases not matched to a gene: 6. Germline V gene sequence: CDR1 PRHDT, CDR2 FYEKMQ (reference sequence). The CDR3 here is CASSLSPGQGVEQYF. The DNA for the CDR3 is TGTGCCAGCAGCTTATCCCCGGGACAGGGGGTCGAGCAGTACTTC.

The chain carries TRBV7-8 and TRBJ2-5; no firm D call. Deletions cut 3 bases from V and 4 bases from J, with 12 bases between. This CDR3 spans 14 amino acids. Germline V gene sequence: CDR1 SGHVS, CDR2 FQNEAQ. The CDR3 loop is CASSLAPAVETQYF. The CDR3 region has the DNA TGTGCCAGCAGCTTGGCCCCCGCGGTAGAGACCCAGTACTTC.

The chain has TRBV6-6 and TRBJ2-5; D may be TRBD2 (6 bases). Germline CDR1 and CDR2: MNHNY and SVGAGI (reference sequence). The length of the CDR3 is 12 residues. Trimming took off 8 bases at V and 9 bases at J, with 16 bases between the two ends. CDR3 bases: TGTGCCAGCGCCTCCCCCGGGGAGGCCCAGTACTTC. Protein: CASASPGEAQYF.

V gene TRBV5-4 combines with J gene TRBJ2-5, with 12 bases matching TRBD2. Germline CDR1 reads SGHNT; CDR2 reads YYREEE (reference sequence). The CDR3 runs 16 residues. J lost 4 bases, V lost 0 bases, and 4 bases had no gene match. CDR3 sequence: CASSLVLAGGRETQYF. For the CDR3, the DNA is TGTGCCAGCAGCTTGGTACTAGCGGGAGGTCGAGAGACCCAGTACTTC.

With respect to this clone: The sample contains more than one DNA sequence encoding this CDR3. The V call is TRBV12-3 or TRBV12-4, the J call TRBJ1-1; D may be TRBD1 (6 bases). CDR3 length equals 13 residues. Trimming stripped 6 bases from V and 1 base from J, with 9 bases between. CDR3 nucleotide sequence: TGTGCCAGCAGAACGACAGGGAACACTGAAGCTTTCTTT. Translated, it gives CASRTTGNTEAFF.

The gene calls are TRBV30 and TRBJ1-2; D remains ambiguous. Germline-derived CDR1 and CDR2 are GTSNPN and SVGIG (reference sequence). V was cut by 1 base and J by 7 bases, with 10 bases left in between. The CDR3 sequence is 12 residues long. This CDR3 reads CAWSGFPGGYTF. CDR3 nucleotides: TGTGCCTGGAGTGGGTTCCCAGGTGGCTACACCTTC.

The CDR3: CASSGGRFEQFF. The CDR3 region has the DNA TGTGCCAGCAGCGGGGGGCGCTTCGAGCAGTTCTTC. The genes are TRBV9 and TRBJ2-1; TRBD1 might be the D (6 bases). Trimming pared 3 bases from V and 10 bases from J, leaving 11 bases between. There are 12 residues in the CDR3. Germline loops: CDR1 SGDLS, CDR2 YYNGEE.